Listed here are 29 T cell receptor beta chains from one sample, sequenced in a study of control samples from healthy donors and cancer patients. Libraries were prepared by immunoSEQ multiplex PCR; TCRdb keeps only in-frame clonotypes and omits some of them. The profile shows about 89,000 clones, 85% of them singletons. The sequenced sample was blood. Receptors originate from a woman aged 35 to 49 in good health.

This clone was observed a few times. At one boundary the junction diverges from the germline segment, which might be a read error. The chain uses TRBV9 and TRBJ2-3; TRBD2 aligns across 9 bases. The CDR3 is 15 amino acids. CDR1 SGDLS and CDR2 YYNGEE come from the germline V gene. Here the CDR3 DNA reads TGTGCCAGCAGTGTAGCGGGGGCTACGCCAGATACGCAGTATTTT. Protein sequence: CASSVAGATPDTQYF. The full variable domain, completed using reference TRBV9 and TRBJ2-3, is DSGVTQTPKHLITATGQRVTLRCSPRSGDLSVYWYQQSLDQGLQFLIQYYNGEERAKGNILERFSAQQFPDLHSELNLSSLELGDSALYFCASSVAGATPDTQYFGPGTRLTVL.

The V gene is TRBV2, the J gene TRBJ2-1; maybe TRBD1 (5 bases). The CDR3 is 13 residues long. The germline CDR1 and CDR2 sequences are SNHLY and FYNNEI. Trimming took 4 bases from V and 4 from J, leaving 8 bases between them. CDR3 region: CASSVSGYNEQFF. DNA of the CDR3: TGTGCCAGCAGTGTATCAGGGTACAATGAGCAGTTCTTC.

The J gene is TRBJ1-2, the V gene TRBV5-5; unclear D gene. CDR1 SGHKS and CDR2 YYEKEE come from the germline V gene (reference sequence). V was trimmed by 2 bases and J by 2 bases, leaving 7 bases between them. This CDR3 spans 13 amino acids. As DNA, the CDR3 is TGTGCCAGCAGCTTAGACATCAACTATGGCTACACCTTC. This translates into CASSLDINYGYTF.

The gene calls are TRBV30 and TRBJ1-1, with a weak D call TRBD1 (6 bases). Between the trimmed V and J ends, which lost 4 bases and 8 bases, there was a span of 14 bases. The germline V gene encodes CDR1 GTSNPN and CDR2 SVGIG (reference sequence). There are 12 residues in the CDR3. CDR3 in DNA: TGTGCCTGGAATCGGGACAAGGGGGAAGCTTTCTTT. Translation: CAWNRDKGEAFF.

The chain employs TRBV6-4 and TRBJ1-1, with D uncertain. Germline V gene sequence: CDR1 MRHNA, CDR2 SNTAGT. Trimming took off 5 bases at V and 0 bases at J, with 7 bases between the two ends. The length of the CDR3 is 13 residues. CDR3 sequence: CASSSGLNTEAFF. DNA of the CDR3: TGTGCCAGCAGTTCGGGGTTGAACACTGAAGCTTTCTTT.

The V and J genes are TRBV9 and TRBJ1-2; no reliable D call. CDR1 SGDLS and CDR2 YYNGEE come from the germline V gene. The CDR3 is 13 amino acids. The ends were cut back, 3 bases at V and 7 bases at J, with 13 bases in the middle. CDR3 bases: TGTGCCAGCAGCGCTCTCGGGGTGCGTGGCTACACCTTC. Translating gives CASSALGVRGYTF.

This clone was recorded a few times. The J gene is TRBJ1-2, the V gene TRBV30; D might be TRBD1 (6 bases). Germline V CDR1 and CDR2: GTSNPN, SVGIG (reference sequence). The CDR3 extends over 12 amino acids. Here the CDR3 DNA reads TGTGCGGAGGGGGAGAGGGTCTATGGCTACACCTTC. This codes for CAEGERVYGYTF.

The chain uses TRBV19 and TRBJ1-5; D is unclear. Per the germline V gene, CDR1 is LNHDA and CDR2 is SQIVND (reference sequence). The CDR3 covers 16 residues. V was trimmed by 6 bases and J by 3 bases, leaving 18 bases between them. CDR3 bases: TGTGCCAGTAGGGGCATGGCAGACTTCAACAATCAGCCCCAGCATTTT. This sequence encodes CASRGMADFNNQPQHF.

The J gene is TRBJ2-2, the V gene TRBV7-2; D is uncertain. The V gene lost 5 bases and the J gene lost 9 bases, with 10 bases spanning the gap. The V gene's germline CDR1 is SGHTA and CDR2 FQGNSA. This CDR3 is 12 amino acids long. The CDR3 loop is CASSPTTRELFF. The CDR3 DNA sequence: TGTGCCAGCAGCCCTACCACGCGGGAGCTGTTTTTT.

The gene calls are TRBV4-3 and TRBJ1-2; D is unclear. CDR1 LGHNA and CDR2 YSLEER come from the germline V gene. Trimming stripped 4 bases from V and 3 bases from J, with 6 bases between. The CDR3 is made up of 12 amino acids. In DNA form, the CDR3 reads TGCGCCAGCAGCCCTCTGGACTATGGCTACACCTTC. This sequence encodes CASSPLDYGYTF.

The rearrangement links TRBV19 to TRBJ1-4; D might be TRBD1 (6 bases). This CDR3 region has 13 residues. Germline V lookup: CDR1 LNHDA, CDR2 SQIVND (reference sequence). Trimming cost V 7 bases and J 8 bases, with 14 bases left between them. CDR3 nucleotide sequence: TGTGCCAGTACCATCAACAGGGAGGAAAAACTGTTTTTT. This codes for CASTINREEKLFF.

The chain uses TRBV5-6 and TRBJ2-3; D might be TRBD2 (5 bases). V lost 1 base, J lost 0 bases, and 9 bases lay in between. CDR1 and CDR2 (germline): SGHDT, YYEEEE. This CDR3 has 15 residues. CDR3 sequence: CASSLLSGSTDTQYF. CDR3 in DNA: TGTGCCAGCAGCTTGTTGTCGGGGAGCACAGATACGCAGTATTTT.

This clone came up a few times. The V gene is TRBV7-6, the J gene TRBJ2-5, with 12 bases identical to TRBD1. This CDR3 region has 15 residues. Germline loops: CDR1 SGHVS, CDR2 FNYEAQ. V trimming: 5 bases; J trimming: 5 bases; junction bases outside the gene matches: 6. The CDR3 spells CASSPGQGAEETQYF. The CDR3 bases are TGTGCCAGCAGCCCGGGACAGGGGGCGGAGGAGACCCAGTACTTC.

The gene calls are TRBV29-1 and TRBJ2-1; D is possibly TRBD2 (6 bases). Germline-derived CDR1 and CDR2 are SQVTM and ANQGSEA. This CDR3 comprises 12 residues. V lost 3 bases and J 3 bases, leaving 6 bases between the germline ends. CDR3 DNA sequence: TGCAGCGTTGATAGCGGCTACAATGAGCAGTTCTTC. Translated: CSVDSGYNEQFF.

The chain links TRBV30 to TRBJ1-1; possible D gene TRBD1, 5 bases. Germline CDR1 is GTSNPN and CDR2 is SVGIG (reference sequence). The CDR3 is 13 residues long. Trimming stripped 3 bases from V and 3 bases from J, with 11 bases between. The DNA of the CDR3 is TGTGCCTGGAGAAAGACCAGGGACACTGAAGCTTTCTTT. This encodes CAWRKTRDTEAFF.

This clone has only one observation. CDR3 nucleotides: TGTGCCAGCAGCAAAGACAGGGGCCACTCTGGAAACACCATATATTTT. As protein: CASSKDRGHSGNTIYF. The chain uses TRBV7-9 and TRBJ1-3, with TRBD1 identical over 8 bases. Germline CDR1 is SEHNR and CDR2 is FQNEAQ (reference sequence). V lost 5 bases, J lost 0 bases, and 6 bases stayed unmatched. The CDR3 runs to 16 residues.

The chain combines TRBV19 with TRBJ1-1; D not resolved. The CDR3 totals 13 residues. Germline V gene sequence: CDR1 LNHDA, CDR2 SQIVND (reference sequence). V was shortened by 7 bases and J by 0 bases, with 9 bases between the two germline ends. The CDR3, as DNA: TGTGCCAGTACAGCGTTCATGAACACTGAAGCTTTCTTT. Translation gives CASTAFMNTEAFF.

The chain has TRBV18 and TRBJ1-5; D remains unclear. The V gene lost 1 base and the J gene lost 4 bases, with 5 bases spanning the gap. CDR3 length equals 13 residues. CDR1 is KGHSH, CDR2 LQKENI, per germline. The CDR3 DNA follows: TGTGCCAGCTCACCACTTCAGAATCAGCCCCAGCATTTT. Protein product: CASSPLQNQPQHF.

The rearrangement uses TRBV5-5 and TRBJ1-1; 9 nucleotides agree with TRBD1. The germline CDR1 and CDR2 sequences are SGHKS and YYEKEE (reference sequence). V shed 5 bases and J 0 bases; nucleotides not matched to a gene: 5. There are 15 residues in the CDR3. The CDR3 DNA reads TGTGCCAGCAGGTCCGGGACAGGGATGAACACTGAAGCTTTCTTT. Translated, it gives CASRSGTGMNTEAFF.

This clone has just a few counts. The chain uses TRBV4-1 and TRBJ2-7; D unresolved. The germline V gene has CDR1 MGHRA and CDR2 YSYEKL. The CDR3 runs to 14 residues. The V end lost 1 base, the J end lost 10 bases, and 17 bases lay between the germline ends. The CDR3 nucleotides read TGCGCCAGCAGCCAAGGTGATGGTCTGAGACCTCAGTACTTC. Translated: CASSQGDGLRPQYF.

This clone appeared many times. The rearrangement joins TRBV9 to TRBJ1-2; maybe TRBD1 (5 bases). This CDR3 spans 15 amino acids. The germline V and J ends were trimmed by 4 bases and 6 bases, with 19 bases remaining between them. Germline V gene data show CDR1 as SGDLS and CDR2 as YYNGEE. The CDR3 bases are TGTGCCAGCAGCCCGCAGGCGGGACTGTGGAATGGCTACACCTTC. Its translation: CASSPQAGLWNGYTF.

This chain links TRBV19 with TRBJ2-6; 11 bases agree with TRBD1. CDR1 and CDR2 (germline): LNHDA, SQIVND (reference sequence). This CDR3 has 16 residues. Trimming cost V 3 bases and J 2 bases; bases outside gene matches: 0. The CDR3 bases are TGTGCCAGTAGTATGGGACAGGGGGCTGGGGCCAACGTCCTGACTTTC. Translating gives CASSMGQGAGANVLTF.

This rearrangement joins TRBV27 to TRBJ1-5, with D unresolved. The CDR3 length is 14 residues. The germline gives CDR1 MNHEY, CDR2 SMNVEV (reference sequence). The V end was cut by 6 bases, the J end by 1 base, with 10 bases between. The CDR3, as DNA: TGTGCCAGCAGAGGTCCGGGGAGCAATCAGCCCCAGCATTTT. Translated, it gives CASRGPGSNQPQHF.

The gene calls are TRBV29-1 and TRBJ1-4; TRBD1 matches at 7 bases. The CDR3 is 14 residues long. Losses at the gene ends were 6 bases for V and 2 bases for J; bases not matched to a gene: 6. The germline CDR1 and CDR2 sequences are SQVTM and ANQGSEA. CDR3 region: CSVAGTATNEKLFF. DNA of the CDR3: TGCAGCGTCGCCGGGACAGCCACTAATGAAAAACTGTTTTTT.

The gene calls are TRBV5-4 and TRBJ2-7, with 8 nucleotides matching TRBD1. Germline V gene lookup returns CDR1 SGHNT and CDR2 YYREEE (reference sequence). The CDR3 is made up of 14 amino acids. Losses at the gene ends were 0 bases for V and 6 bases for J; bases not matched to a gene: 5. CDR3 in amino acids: CASSLDRGVVEQYF. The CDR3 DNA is TGTGCCAGCAGCTTGGACAGGGGGGTGGTCGAGCAGTACTTC.

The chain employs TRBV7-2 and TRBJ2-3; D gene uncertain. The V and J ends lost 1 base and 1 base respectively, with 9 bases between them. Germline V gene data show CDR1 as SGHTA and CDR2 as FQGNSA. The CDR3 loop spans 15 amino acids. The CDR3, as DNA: TGTGCCAGCAGCTTAGGCGGCCAGCGCACAGATACGCAGTATTTT. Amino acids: CASSLGGQRTDTQYF.

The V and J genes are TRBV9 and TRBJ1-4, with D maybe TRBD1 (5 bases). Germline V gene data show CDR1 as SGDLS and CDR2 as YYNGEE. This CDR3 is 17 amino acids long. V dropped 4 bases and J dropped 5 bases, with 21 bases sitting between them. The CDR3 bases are TGTGCCAGCAGCCCGTTTGACCCGGGACGGGGGAATGAAAAACTGTTTTTT. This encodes CASSPFDPGRGNEKLFF.

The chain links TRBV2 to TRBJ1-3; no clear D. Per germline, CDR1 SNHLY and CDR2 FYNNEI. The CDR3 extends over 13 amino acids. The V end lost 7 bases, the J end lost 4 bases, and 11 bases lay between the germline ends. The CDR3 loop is CASKGTGGNTIYF. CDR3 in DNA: TGTGCCAGCAAGGGAACGGGAGGAAACACCATATATTTT.

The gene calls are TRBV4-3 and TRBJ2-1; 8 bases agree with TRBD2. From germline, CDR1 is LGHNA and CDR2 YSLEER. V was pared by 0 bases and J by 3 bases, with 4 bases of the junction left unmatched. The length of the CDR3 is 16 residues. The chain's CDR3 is CASSQDWSGGYNEQFF. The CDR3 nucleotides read TGCGCCAGCAGCCAAGATTGGAGCGGGGGCTACAATGAGCAGTTCTTC.